Each of the 24 T cell receptor beta chains below was sequenced from the same sample in a study of graft-versus-host responses after intestinal transplantation. Their recognized antigens are unknown. The assay was immunoSEQ multiplex PCR, and TCRdb's table has in-frame clones only and misses some. The profile shows around 110,000 clones, 90% of them singletons. Sequencing used unstimulated CD4+ T cells sorted from spleen or lymph node cells, obtained before intestinal transplant. Receptor source: a human donor who received an intestinal transplant.

The table lists this clone with a few counts. The genes are TRBV5-4 and TRBJ1-4; D may be TRBD1 (6 bases). Germline values: CDR1 SGHNT, CDR2 YYREEE (reference sequence). Trimming removed 4 bases from V and 9 bases from J, with 13 bases in between. The CDR3 loop spans 13 amino acids. The CDR3 protein is CASSVTTGKKLFF. The CDR3 region has the DNA TGTGCCAGCAGCGTAACAACAGGGAAAAAACTGTTTTTT.

This chain joins TRBV5-1 and TRBJ1-3, with TRBD1 matching over 7 bases. Losses at the gene ends were 4 bases for V and 2 bases for J; bases not matched to a gene: 12. CDR1 and CDR2 (germline): SGHRS, YFSETQ. The CDR3 consists of 17 residues. The CDR3 bases are TGCGCCAGCAGCCCTGGTGGTAACCAGGGGGCTGGAAACACCATATATTTT. Protein product: CASSPGGNQGAGNTIYF.

The V and J genes are TRBV2 and TRBJ2-2, with D possibly matching TRBD1 (6 bases). V lost 3 bases and J 7 bases, leaving 12 bases between the germline ends. Germline V gives CDR1 SNHLY, CDR2 FYNNEI. The CDR3 length is 14 residues. The CDR3 protein is CASSDYRAGGELFF. CDR3 DNA: TGTGCCAGCAGTGATTACAGGGCCGGCGGGGAGCTGTTTTTT.

This rearrangement joins TRBV5-1 to TRBJ2-2; 9 bases line up with TRBD1. Germline V CDR1 and CDR2: SGHRS, YFSETQ. This CDR3 has 16 amino acids. V shed 1 base, J shed 6 bases, and the junction held 7 bases outside the gene matches. The CDR3 nucleotides are TGCGCCAGCAGCTTGACCTCGACAGGGGGTTCCGGGGAGCTGTTTTTT. Translating it yields CASSLTSTGGSGELFF.

V and J are TRBV10-1 and TRBJ1-1, with 10 bases fitting TRBD1. Trimming removed 0 bases from V and 11 bases from J; junction bases left unmatched: 9. CDR1 is WNHNN and CDR2 is SYGVQD in the germline V gene (reference sequence). CDR3 length: 15 residues. CDR3: CASSESRQGAVMAFF. The CDR3, as DNA: TGCGCCAGCAGTGAGTCGAGACAGGGGGCTGTCATGGCTTTCTTT.

The chain joins TRBV4-1 to TRBJ2-6; maybe TRBD2 (6 bases). The CDR3 has 17 residues. Germline V gives CDR1 MGHRA, CDR2 YSYEKL. V was pared by 0 bases and J by 0 bases, with 9 bases between. The CDR3 sequence: CASSQEFGSSGANVLTF. In DNA, the CDR3 is TGCGCCAGCAGCCAAGAATTCGGGAGCTCTGGGGCCAACGTCCTGACTTTC.

V usage is TRBV18 and J usage is TRBJ2-6; D uncertain. CDR1 is KGHSH, CDR2 LQKENI, per germline. The germline V and J ends were trimmed by 8 bases and 0 bases, with 11 bases remaining between them. This CDR3 is 15 amino acids long. The CDR3 nucleotides read TGTGCCAGCCCCTCGGTTAGCTCTGGGGCCAACGTCCTGACTTTC. It translates to CASPSVSSGANVLTF.

This chain connects TRBV18 to TRBJ2-3, with 11 nucleotides matching TRBD2. Germline CDR1 reads KGHSH; CDR2 reads LQKENI. Trimming cost V 2 bases and J 4 bases; bases outside gene matches: 2. The CDR3 has 15 amino acids. CDR3 amino acids: CASSPTSGSADTQYF. The DNA for the CDR3 is TGTGCCAGCTCACCAACTAGCGGGAGTGCAGATACGCAGTATTTT.

V gene TRBV29-1 combines with J gene TRBJ1-1; TRBD1 might be the D (6 bases). Trimming took off 4 bases at V and 14 bases at J, with 17 bases between the two ends. This CDR3 is 11 amino acids long. Germline V gene sequence: CDR1 SQVTM, CDR2 ANQGSEA. CDR3 nucleotides: TGCAGCGTTGGCGGGGGGCTTTTCTTCTTCTTT. Its translation: CSVGGGLFFFF.

This clone was seen once. The J gene is TRBJ2-1, the V gene TRBV11-2; 7 nucleotides line up with TRBD1. J gave up 4 bases and V 5 bases, and 8 bases lay outside the gene matches. Germline V lookup: CDR1 SGHAT, CDR2 FQNNGV. The CDR3 sequence is 15 residues long. The CDR3 DNA reads as TGTGCCAGCAGCCCCTATAGGGGGCGATACAATGAGCAGTTCTTC. Translation gives CASSPYRGRYNEQFF.

The chain carries TRBV21-1 and TRBJ2-6; TRBD1 is the table's D call and was not checked against the DNA. TRBV21-1 is a recognized pseudogene. The CDR3 consists of 19 residues. The CDR3 bases are TGTGCCAGCAGCAATCGGGACAGGGGGCCGACGTCCGGGGCCAACGTCCTGACTTTC. It encodes CASSNRDRGPTSGANVLTF.

This clone was seen a single time. This rearrangement joins TRBV9 to TRBJ1-4; D might be TRBD1 (5 bases). The CDR3 is 14 residues long. The germline CDR1 and CDR2 sequences are SGDLS and YYNGEE. The germline V and J ends were trimmed by 0 bases and 8 bases, with 11 bases remaining between them. The CDR3: CASSVEGVSEKLFF. DNA of the CDR3: TGTGCCAGCAGCGTAGAAGGGGTTAGCGAAAAACTGTTTTTT.

The rearrangement links TRBV12-5 to TRBJ1-6; weak D call: TRBD1 (5 bases). This CDR3 contains 17 residues. In germline, CDR1 is LGHNT, CDR2 FRNRAP. V was clipped by 1 base and J by 5 bases, with 15 bases between them. The chain's CDR3 is CASGLGQPSFNNSPLHF. CDR3 sequence (DNA): TGTGCTAGTGGTTTGGGACAGCCGTCCTTCAATAATTCACCCCTCCACTTT. The variable domain in full, completed from reference TRBV12-5 and TRBJ1-6, reads DARVTQTPRHKVTEMGQEVTMRCQPILGHNTVFWYRQTMMQGLELLAYFRNRAPLDDSGMPKDRFSAEMPDATLATLKIQPSEPRDSAVYFCASGLGQPSFNNSPLHFGNGTRLTVT.

Only one count was recorded for this clone. J is TRBJ2-3 and V is TRBV7-2; D is unclear. The germline V and J ends were trimmed by 2 bases and 2 bases, with 8 bases remaining between them. Germline V gives CDR1 SGHTA, CDR2 FQGNSA. The CDR3 is made up of 14 amino acids. This chain's CDR3 is CASSLLQATDTQYF. Here the CDR3 DNA reads TGTGCCAGCAGCTTACTCCAGGCCACAGATACGCAGTATTTT.

This chain joins TRBV2 and TRBJ2-6; no firm D call. The V and J ends lost 2 bases and 0 bases respectively, with 5 bases between them. The germline V gene has CDR1 SNHLY and CDR2 FYNNEI. The CDR3 extends over 15 amino acids. The CDR3 reads CASSEHTSGANVLTF. The CDR3 nucleotides are TGTGCCAGCAGTGAACACACCTCTGGGGCCAACGTCCTGACTTTC.

The chain is built from TRBV27 and TRBJ1-2, with TRBD1 matching 8 bases. V lost 6 bases to trimming and J lost 0 bases; unmatched junction nucleotides: 6. The CDR3 contains 15 residues. Germline V CDR1 and CDR2: MNHEY, SMNVEV (reference sequence). CDR3 coding DNA: TGTGCCAGCAGCGGGACAGGCTCAGCTAACTATGGCTACACCTTC. Translating it yields CASSGTGSANYGYTF.

The V gene is TRBV6-1, the J gene TRBJ2-7, with no clear D. Trimming left V 4 bases short and J 3 bases short, with 10 bases between. The CDR3 is 13 amino acids. Germline assignment: CDR1 MNHNS and CDR2 SASEGT. In nucleotides, the CDR3 is TGTGCCAGCAGTGGACGCGACTTCTACGAGCAGTACTTC. Translating it yields CASSGRDFYEQYF.

The gene calls are TRBV9 and TRBJ2-3; no firm D call. The V and J ends lost 3 bases and 4 bases respectively, with 9 bases between them. This CDR3 is built from 13 residues. From germline, CDR1 is SGDLS and CDR2 YYNGEE. The CDR3: CASSGYLADTQYF. CDR3 bases: TGTGCCAGCAGCGGATACCTAGCAGATACGCAGTATTTT.

This chain joins TRBV5-1 and TRBJ1-1, with 7 bases identical to TRBD1. Trimming at V came to 0 bases and at J to 4 bases, leaving 9 bases not matched to a gene. The CDR3 is 16 amino acids. CDR1 and CDR2 from the germline V gene are SGHRS and YFSETQ. The CDR3 loop is CASSLERTGDVTEAFF. DNA for the CDR3: TGCGCCAGCAGCTTGGAACGTACAGGGGATGTCACTGAAGCTTTCTTT.

For the CDR3, the DNA is TGTGCCAGCAGCTTGGGTGCGGGTCCCTACGAGCAGTACTTC. This encodes CASSLGAGPYEQYF. The J gene is TRBJ2-7, the V gene TRBV5-4; possibly TRBD2 for D (5 bases). Germline values: CDR1 SGHNT, CDR2 YYREEE (reference sequence). This CDR3 is built from 14 residues. Trimming stripped 0 bases from V and 2 bases from J, with 9 bases between.

The genes are TRBV19 and TRBJ1-2, with D uncertain. Germline assignment: CDR1 LNHDA and CDR2 SQIVND (reference sequence). V dropped 3 bases and J dropped 4 bases, with 12 bases sitting between them. The CDR3 sequence is 14 residues long. The CDR3 here is CASSISGFSYGYTF. The DNA of the CDR3 is TGTGCCAGTAGTATCTCGGGGTTCAGCTATGGCTACACCTTC. Using reference TRBV19 and TRBJ1-2 for the parts outside the CDR3, the full variable domain is DGGITQSPKYLFRKEGQNVTLSCEQNLNHDAMYWYRQDPGQGLRLIYYSQIVNDFQKGDIAEGYSVSREKKESFPLTVTSAQKNPTAFYLCASSISGFSYGYTFGSGTRLTVV.

The chain recombines TRBV15 with TRBJ1-2; D ambiguous. Germline V gene lookup returns CDR1 LNHNV and CDR2 YYDKDF (reference sequence). This CDR3 region has 14 residues. V was pared by 3 bases and J by 1 base, with 9 bases between. DNA for the CDR3: TGTGCCACCAGCAGCCCAGGCGTTAACTATGGCTACACCTTC. Its protein is CATSSPGVNYGYTF. Full variable domain (rest looked up from reference TRBV15 and TRBJ1-2): DAMVIQNPRYQVTQFGKPVTLSCSQTLNHNVMYWYQQKSSQAPKLLFHYYDKDFNNEADTPDNFQSRRPNTSFCFLDIRSPGLGDTAMYLCATSSPGVNYGYTFGSGTRLTVV.

This rearrangement joins TRBV19 to TRBJ2-3; 11 bases fit TRBD2. This CDR3 contains 16 residues. Trimming cost V 4 bases and J 2 bases; bases outside gene matches: 5. CDR1 and CDR2 (germline): LNHDA, SQIVND (reference sequence). CDR3 loop: CASSTSSGGLTDTQYF. CDR3 nucleotides: TGTGCCAGTAGTACATCTAGCGGGGGGCTCACAGATACGCAGTATTTT.

This sequence joins TRBV18 and TRBJ1-5; D call uncertain. This CDR3 has 13 residues. Between the trimmed V and J ends, which lost 2 bases and 7 bases, there was a span of 9 bases. Germline V gene data show CDR1 as KGHSH and CDR2 as LQKENI. The CDR3 spells CASSPEDAQPQHF. The CDR3 DNA reads TGTGCCAGCTCACCAGAGGATGCACAGCCCCAGCATTTT. Looking up the rest from reference TRBV18 and TRBJ1-5 gives the full variable domain: NAGVMQNPRHLVRRRGQEARLRCSPMKGHSHVYWYRQLPEEGLKFMVYLQKENIIDESGMPKERFSAEFPKEGPSILRIQQVVRGDSAAYFCASSPEDAQPQHFGDGTRLSIL.